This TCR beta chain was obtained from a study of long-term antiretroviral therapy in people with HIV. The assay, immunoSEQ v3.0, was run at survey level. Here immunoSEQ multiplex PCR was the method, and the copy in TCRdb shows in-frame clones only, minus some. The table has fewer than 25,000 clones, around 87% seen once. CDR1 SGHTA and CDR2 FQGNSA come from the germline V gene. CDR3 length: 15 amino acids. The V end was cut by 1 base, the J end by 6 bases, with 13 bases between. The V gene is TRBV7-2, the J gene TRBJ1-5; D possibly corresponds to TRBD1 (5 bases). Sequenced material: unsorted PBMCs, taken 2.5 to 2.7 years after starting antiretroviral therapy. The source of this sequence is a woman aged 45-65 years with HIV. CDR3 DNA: TGTGCCAGCAGCTTAGTAACAGGAGCTGCTCAGCCCCAGCATTTT. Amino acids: CASSLVTGAAQPQHF.